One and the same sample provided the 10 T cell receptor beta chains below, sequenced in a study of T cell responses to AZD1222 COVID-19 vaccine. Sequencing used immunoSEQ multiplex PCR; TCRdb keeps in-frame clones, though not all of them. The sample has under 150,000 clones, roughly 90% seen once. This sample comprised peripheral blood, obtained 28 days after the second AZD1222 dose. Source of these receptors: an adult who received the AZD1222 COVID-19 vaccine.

The CDR3 DNA reads as TGTGCCAGCAGCCCGGGCCCTAACTATGGCTACACCTTC. Translated: CASSPGPNYGYTF. The chain employs TRBV11-1 and TRBJ1-2; the D is unclear. The length of the CDR3 is 13 residues. Germline V gene lookup returns CDR1 SGHAT and CDR2 FQDESV (reference sequence). The V end lost 5 bases, the J end lost 0 bases, and 7 bases lay between the germline ends.

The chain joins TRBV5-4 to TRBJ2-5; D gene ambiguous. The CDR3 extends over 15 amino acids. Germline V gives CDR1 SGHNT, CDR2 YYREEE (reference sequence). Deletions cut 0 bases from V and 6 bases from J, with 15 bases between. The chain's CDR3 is CASSLDPARSKTQYF. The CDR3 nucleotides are TGTGCCAGCAGCTTGGATCCGGCTAGGTCAAAGACCCAGTACTTC.

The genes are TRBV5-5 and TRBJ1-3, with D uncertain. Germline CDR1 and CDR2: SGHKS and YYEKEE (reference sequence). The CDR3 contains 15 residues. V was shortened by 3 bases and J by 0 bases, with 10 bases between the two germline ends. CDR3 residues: CASSSRIPSGNTIYF. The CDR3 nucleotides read TGTGCCAGCAGCTCCAGGATTCCCTCTGGAAACACCATATATTTT.

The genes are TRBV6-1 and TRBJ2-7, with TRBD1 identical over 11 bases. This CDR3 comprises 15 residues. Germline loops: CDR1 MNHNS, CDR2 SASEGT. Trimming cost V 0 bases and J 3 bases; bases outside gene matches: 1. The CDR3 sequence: CASSEAGTGGYEQYF. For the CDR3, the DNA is TGTGCCAGCAGTGAAGCCGGGACAGGGGGCTACGAGCAGTACTTC.

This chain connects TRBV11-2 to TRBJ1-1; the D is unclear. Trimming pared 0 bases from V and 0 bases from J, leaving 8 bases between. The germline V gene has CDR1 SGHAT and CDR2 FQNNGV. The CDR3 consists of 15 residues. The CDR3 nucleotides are TGTGCCAGCAGCTTAGATCCCCCATTGAACACTGAAGCTTTCTTT. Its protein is CASSLDPPLNTEAFF.

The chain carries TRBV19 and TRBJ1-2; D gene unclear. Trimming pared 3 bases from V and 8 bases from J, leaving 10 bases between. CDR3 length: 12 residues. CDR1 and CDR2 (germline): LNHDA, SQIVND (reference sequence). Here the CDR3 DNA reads TGTGCCAGTAGTATCGACACGGGGGGCTACACCTTC. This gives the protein CASSIDTGGYTF.

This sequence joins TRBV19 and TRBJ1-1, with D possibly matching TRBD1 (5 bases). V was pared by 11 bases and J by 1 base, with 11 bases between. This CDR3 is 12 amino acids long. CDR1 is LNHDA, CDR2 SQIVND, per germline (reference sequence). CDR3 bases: TGTGCCTCCCGTGGGGGGAACACTGAAGCTTTCTTT. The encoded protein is CASRGGNTEAFF.

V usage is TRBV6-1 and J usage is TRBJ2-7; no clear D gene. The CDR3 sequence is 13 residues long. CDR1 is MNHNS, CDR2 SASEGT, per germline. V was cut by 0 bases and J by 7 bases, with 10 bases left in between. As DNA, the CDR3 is TGTGCCAGCAGTGAAGCAAGTCTGTGGGAGCAGTACTTC. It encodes CASSEASLWEQYF.

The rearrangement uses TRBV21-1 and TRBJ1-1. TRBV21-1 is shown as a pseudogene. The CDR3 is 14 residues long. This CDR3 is CDRAGSRDYTEAFF. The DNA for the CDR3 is TGTGACAGAGCGGGGAGCAGGGATTACACTGAAGCTTTCTTT.

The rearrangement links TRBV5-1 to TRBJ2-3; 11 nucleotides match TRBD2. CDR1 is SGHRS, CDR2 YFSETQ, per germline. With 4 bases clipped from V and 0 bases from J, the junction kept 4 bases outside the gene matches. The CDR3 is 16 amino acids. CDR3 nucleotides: TGCGCCAGCAGCCCAAGGACTAGCGGGAGCACAGATACGCAGTATTTT. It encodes CASSPRTSGSTDTQYF.